This entry features one T cell receptor (beta chain) sequence. This clone was recorded a few times. The specificity of this receptor is unknown. It has no much larger one-base neighbor in the sample; base qualities were not kept. The library was made by the immunoSEQ multiplex PCR assay. The published analysis was carried out like this. A statistical classification framework was developed to diagnose cytomegalovirus status using the catalog of TCR beta chain sequences. As stored in TCRdb, this immuneACCESS dataset retains in-frame rearrangements with V and J assigned. A fraction of the clones does not appear; measured against another copy, unresolved V genes explain less than half of the discrepancy, and the remainder lacks a known reason. For V, J and clone size, that table is used; D and trimming come from the DNA. This sample comprises roughly 120,000 clones, about 93% of them detected only once. 1% to 1.5% of the sample goes to the ten largest clones.

Inclusive of the bounding cysteine and phenylalanine, the CDR3 is 16 residues long. Only the CDR3 DNA is retained, 48 bases long and in frame from the first base. V gives up 0 bases and J gives up 0 bases, and the segment between their germline ends measures 12 bases. The germline V gene gives CDR1 as SGHRS and CDR2 as YFSETQ. The entry originates in a study of cytomegalovirus exposure and HLA in healthy donors (TCRdb year 2017). For the study in its entirety: The 670 or so repertoires of the first cohort and the roughly 120 validation repertoires were produced on the same platform, according to a later analysis. To predict cytomegalovirus infection status, the study brought together high-throughput TCR immunosequencing, statistical association of individual TCRs with disease status, and machine learning. Along with the approximately 700-subject first cohort, a separate validation cohort of some 130 different subjects was used. The study aimed to test whether signatures of past pathogen exposure could be identified by cataloging public T cell receptors. Beyond this particular receptor, the publication reports: Of the cluster scores, 94% were above 0 in a later analysis, which found that TCRs clustered in the first cohort also tended to co-occur in the approximately 110 validation repertoires. While some public TCRs were present in many individuals, most TCR sequences turned up only very rarely across donors. Three of the identified cytomegalovirus-associated TCR beta chains were confirmed in vitro to be specific for cytomegalovirus antigens. The classifier was reported to diagnose cytomegalovirus status with high specificity and sensitivity in both the original cohort and the validation cohort. A later analysis had no HLA typing for the validation cohort, so co-occurrence there was scored across all 110 or so repertoires. The study gave a list of 150 to 200 TCR beta chains associated with cytomegalovirus. The authors suggested that the approach could potentially be generalized to other disease states and immunological phenotypes.

Donors formed part of the validation cohort, which comprised about 130 subjects and was distinct from the first cohort of under 750 subjects. The source of this sequence is a woman aged 18-29 years in good health and CMV-seronegative. The chain is assembled from TRBV5-1 and TRBJ1-1, and TRBD1 may be the D gene, going by 5 matching bases. The sequencing input was PBMCs. In nucleotide form, the sequence is TGCGCCAGCAGCTTGGGGCAGGGCAGCATGAACACTGAAGCTTTCTTT. It translates to CASSLGQGSMNTEAFF.